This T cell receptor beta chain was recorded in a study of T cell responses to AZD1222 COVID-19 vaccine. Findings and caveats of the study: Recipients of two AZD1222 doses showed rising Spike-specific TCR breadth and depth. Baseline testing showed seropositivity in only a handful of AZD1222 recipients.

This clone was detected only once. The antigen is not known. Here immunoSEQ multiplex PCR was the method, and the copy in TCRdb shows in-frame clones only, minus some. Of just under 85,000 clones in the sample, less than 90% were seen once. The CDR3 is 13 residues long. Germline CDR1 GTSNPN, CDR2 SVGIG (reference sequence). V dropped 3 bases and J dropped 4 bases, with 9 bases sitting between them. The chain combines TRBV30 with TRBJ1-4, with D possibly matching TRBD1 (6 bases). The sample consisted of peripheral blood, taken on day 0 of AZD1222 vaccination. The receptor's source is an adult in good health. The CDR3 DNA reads TGTGCCTGGAGAACAGGGCTTAATGAAAAACTGTTTTTT. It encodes CAWRTGLNEKLFF.